The rows below give T cell receptor beta chains drawn from one sample of a study of T-cell reconstitution after alpha-beta-depleted transplantation in children. TCRdb ran MiXCR on the PCR reads and lists one entry per CDR3 protein. The sample has 670,000 or so distinct CDR3 sequences; about an eighth are singletons. The source material was PBMCs, sampled before TCRalphabeta/CD19-depleted stem cell transplant. The origin of the receptors is a girl aged 2-9 years with congenital amegakaryocytic thrombocytopenia, due to receive a stem cell transplant. Both conserved end residues are part of each CDR3. A D gene is named only where the DNA matches it firmly. Only part of the rows carry a size: once, few, many, or a class if the clone is expanded.

TRBJ2-1,TRBV19,13,TRBD2,many,TGTGCCAGTAGTATCGGGACTAACAATGAGCAGTTCTTC,CASSIGTNNEQFF
TRBJ2-1,TRBV7-8,14,TRBD2,many,TGTGCCAGCAGCTCTACTTGGACTAGTGATGAGCAGTTCTTC,CASSSTWTSDEQFF
TRBJ2-3,TRBV5-1,16,TRBD2,few,TGCGCCAGCAGCGACGGACTAGCGGGGCCCACAGATACGCAGTATTTT,CASSDGLAGPTDTQYF
TRBJ2-1,TRBV20-1,19,TRBD2,many,TGCAGTGCTAGGGTGGGCGCTAGCGGGAGCTCCCGCTCCTACAATGAGCAGTTCTTC,CSARVGASGSSRSYNEQFF
TRBJ2-6,TRBV12-3/TRBV12-4,14,-,few,TGTGCCAGCAGGGTAGGGGTAGGGGCCAACGTCCTGACTTTC,CASRVGVGANVLTF
TRBJ2-7,TRBV29-1,12,-,-,TGCAGCGTTGTCGCTGATTCCTACGAGCAGTACTTC,CSVVADSYEQYF
TRBJ2-2,TRBV25-1,15,-,many,TGTGCCAGCAGTGACGTCTTTGGCAACACCGGGGAGCTGTTTTTT,CASSDVFGNTGELFF
TRBJ2-7,TRBV3-1,15,-,few,TGTGCCAGCAGCGGAGCCCTTTCCCCCTCCTACGAGCAGTACTTC,CASSGALSPSYEQYF
TRBJ2-3,TRBV10-2,15,-,-,TGCGCCAGCAGGGACCCGGGACACATCACAGATACGCAGTATTTT,CASRDPGHITDTQYF
TRBJ2-2,TRBV5-1,15,-,few,TGCGCCAGCAGCTTCGACTCTTCGAACACCGGGGAGCTGTTTTTT,CASSFDSSNTGELFF
TRBJ2-3,TRBV7-8,16,TRBD1,-,TGTGCCAGCAGCCCATTACAGGGGGAGGTCACAGATACGCAGTATTTT,CASSPLQGEVTDTQYF
TRBJ2-1,TRBV12-3/TRBV12-4,16,-,-,TGTGCCAGCAGACGACCACTCCGAAACTCCTACAATGAGCAGTTCTTC,CASRRPLRNSYNEQFF
TRBJ2-5,TRBV7-9,14,-,many,TGTGCCAGCAGCAACCCAACAGGGCACGGGACCCAGTACTTC,CASSNPTGHGTQYF
TRBJ2-7,TRBV7-9,14,-,many,TGTGCCAGCAGCTTAGCAGGGGACCAAGACGAGCAGTACTTC,CASSLAGDQDEQYF
TRBJ2-3,TRBV7-8,17,TRBD2,many,TGTGCCAGCAGCAAAACGGGACTAGCGGGAGTCGGGGATACGCAGTATTTT,CASSKTGLAGVGDTQYF
TRBJ1-1,TRBV6-1,15,-,-,TGTGCCAGCAGTGAAGAGGGTGTAGGTTTCACTGAAGCTTTCTTT,CASSEEGVGFTEAFF
TRBJ1-2,TRBV15,15,-,many,TGTGCCACCAGCAGAGATTTGCTGGGAGGCGTTGGCTACACCTTC,CATSRDLLGGVGYTF
TRBJ2-7,TRBV25-1,14,-,-,TGTGCCAGCAGTGAAGTAGGGAGCTCCTACGAGCAGTACTTC,CASSEVGSSYEQYF
TRBJ2-3,TRBV5-5,14,-,many,TGTGCCAGCAGCTTGGGTGTTAGTCGAGATACGCAGTATTTT,CASSLGVSRDTQYF
TRBJ2-7,TRBV6-5,16,-,many,TGTGCCAGCAGCTTCTCGCTAGCTTTGAGCTCCTACGAGCAGTACTTC,CASSFSLALSSYEQYF
TRBJ2-7,TRBV5-1,15,-,many,TGCGCCAGCAGCTTGGGTGGGGCCATGACCTACGAGCAGTACTTC,CASSLGGAMTYEQYF
TRBJ2-2,TRBV14,15,TRBD2,few,TGTGCCAGCAGCCCGTTAGCGGGCCTCACCGGGGAGCTGTTTTTT,CASSPLAGLTGELFF
TRBJ2-5,TRBV12-3/TRBV12-4,13,-,few,TGTGCCAGCAACTCAGGGTTTCAAGAGACCCAGTACTTC,CASNSGFQETQYF
TRBJ1-6,TRBV30,13,-,many,TGTGCCTGGAGTGTTCAGGGGCGTTCACCCCTCCACTTT,CAWSVQGRSPLHF
TRBJ2-5,TRBV12-3/TRBV12-4,19,TRBD2,many,TGTGCCAGCAGTTTCGAAGGCGCACGGATAGCGGGATTTCAAGAGACCCAGTACTTC,CASSFEGARIAGFQETQYF
TRBJ2-2,TRBV15,17,-,many,TGTGCCACCAGCAGAGATGATTTGGCCCTTGAGGCCGGGGAGCTGTTTTTT,CATSRDDLALEAGELFF
TRBJ1-1,TRBV28,13,-,many,TGTGCCAGCCTCGGACAGACCCTCACTGAAGCTTTCTTT,CASLGQTLTEAFF
TRBJ2-1,TRBV20-1,19,-,-,TGCAGTGCTAGAGATGTGAGGCGGTCGTCAACCTTATCCTACAATGAGCAGTTCTTC,CSARDVRRSSTLSYNEQFF
TRBJ2-3,TRBV5-1,14,-,-,TGCGCCAGCAGCTTGAGTGCAGGCACAGATACGCCGTATTTT,CASSLSAGTDTPYF
TRBJ2-7,TRBV18,17,TRBD2,many,TGTGCCAGCTCCCAACTAGCGGGAGTTCTATACTCCTACGAGCAGTACTTC,CASSQLAGVLYSYEQYF
TRBJ2-7,TRBV5-1,14,-,-,TGCGCCAGCAGCTTGGAAAGTTTCTCCTACGAGCAGTACTTC,CASSLESFSYEQYF
TRBJ2-7,TRBV5-6,14,-,few,TGTGCCAGCAGCTTGCGGAGGGGGACGGGCGAGCAGTACTTC,CASSLRRGTGEQYF
TRBJ1-1,TRBV29-1,11,-,few,TGCAGCGGATACAGGGATACTGAAGCTTTCTTT,CSGYRDTEAFF
TRBJ2-1,TRBV4-2,16,TRBD2,-,TGTGCCAGCAGCCCTTGCGGACTAGCGGACTACAATGAGCAGTTCTTC,CASSPCGLADYNEQFF
TRBJ2-7,TRBV3-1,18,TRBD2,-,TGTGCCAGCAGCCAAAAGCTTTCGACTAGCGGGAATTCCTACGAGCAGTACTTC,CASSQKLSTSGNSYEQYF
TRBJ2-7,TRBV3-1,15,-,few,TGTGCCAGCAGCCAAGAGGCTCCACCGGGCGACGAGCAGTACTTC,CASSQEAPPGDEQYF
TRBJ2-1,TRBV7-2,13,-,many,TGTGCCAGCAGCTCAGGGTGGTTCTATGAGCAGTTCTTC,CASSSGWFYEQFF
TRBJ1-3,TRBV7-9,12,-,many,TGTGCCAGCAGCTCACTAGGAAACACCATATATTTT,CASSSLGNTIYF
TRBJ2-3,TRBV6-5,14,-,many,TGTGCCAGCAGTTATGGGGACTCCACAGATACGCAGTATTTT,CASSYGDSTDTQYF
TRBJ2-1,TRBV5-6,17,-,few,TGTGCCAGCAGCTTCTTGGGATCAGGACGCTCCTACAATGAGCAGTTCTTC,CASSFLGSGRSYNEQFF
TRBJ1-6,TRBV27,15,-,-,TGTGCCAGCAGTTTACAAACGGGGATCGGATCACCCCTCCACTTT,CASSLQTGIGSPLHF
TRBJ2-1,TRBV10-1,16,TRBD2,-,TGCGCCAGCAGTGACGGGGACGGGGACTATCCCAATGAGCAGTTCTTC,CASSDGDGDYPNEQFF